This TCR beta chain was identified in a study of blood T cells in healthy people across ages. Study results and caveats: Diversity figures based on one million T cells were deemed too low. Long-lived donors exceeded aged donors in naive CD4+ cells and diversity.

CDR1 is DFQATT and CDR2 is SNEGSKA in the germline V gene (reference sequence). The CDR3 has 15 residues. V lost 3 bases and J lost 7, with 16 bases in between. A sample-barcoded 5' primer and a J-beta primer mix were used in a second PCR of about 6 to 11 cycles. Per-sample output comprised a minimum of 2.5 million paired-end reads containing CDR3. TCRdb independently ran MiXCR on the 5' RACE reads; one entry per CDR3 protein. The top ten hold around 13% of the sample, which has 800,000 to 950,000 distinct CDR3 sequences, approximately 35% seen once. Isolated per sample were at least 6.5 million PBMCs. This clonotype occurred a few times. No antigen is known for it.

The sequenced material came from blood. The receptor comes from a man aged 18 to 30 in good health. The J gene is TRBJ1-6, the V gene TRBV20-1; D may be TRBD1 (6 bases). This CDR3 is CSASYRTVGNSPLHF. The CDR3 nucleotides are TGCAGTGCTAGTTATCGGACAGTTGGGAATTCACCCCTCCACTTT.